This TCR beta chain was identified in a study of T cell responses to AZD1222 COVID-19 vaccine. Study-wide results and limits: Unmutated variant regions are reportedly the target of nearly half of TCRs that are spike-specific. Just a handful of AZD1222 recipients were seropositive at baseline. Repertoire collection took place solely once the T cell response had peaked.

Worth noting for this clone: The target antigen is unknown.

Germline CDR1 is SNHLY and CDR2 is FYNNEI. Unmatched junction bases numbered 6, after V lost 4 bases and J lost 6 bases. This CDR3 spans 14 amino acids. Measured with immunoSEQ multiplex PCR; TCRdb has only the in-frame clones, and not every one. Among some 28,000 clones listed, roughly 78% were seen once. Material: peripheral blood, obtained on day 0 of AZD1222 vaccination. The chain carries TRBV2 and TRBJ2-1; 7 bases fit TRBD1. This TCR derives from an adult in good health. This chain's CDR3 is CASSVRQGSNEQFF. The CDR3 nucleotides read TGTGCCAGCAGTGTACGACAGGGTTCCAATGAGCAGTTCTTC.